The clone carrying this TCR beta chain was seen a single time. The data stem from a study of blood T cell repertoires in COVID-19. Per the original methods: Reference gene primer amplification in the assay estimated nucleated cell counts. Profiling relied on immunoSEQ multiplex PCR, and the TCRdb table lists in-frame clones only, not all of them. That table gives V, J and clone size, and the DNA gave D and trimming. The sample carries around 250,000 clones, over 75% recorded once. Germline-derived CDR1 and CDR2 are MNHEY and SVGAGI. V gave up 4 bases and J gave up 9 bases; unmatched junction bases: 11. CDR3 length equals 15 residues.

The J gene is TRBJ2-1, the V gene TRBV6-5; 8 bases line up with TRBD1. This TCR came from a young man who had recovered from COVID-19. The sample was peripheral blood. CDR3 in amino acids: CASSSRTGLGSEQFF. CDR3 DNA sequence: TGTGCCAGCAGTTCACGGACAGGGTTGGGGAGTGAGCAGTTCTTC.